This entry lists 18 T cell receptor beta chains sequenced from one sample in a study of T cells in Graves' hyperthyroidism and ophthalmopathy. Amplified regions were TCR beta CDR3 sequences from RNA transcripts. The HTBI primer set was used in a first-round RT-PCR of the TCR CDR3. TCRdb reanalysed the multiplex PCR reads using MiXCR and keeps one entry per CDR3 protein. The table has about 690,000 distinct CDR3 sequences, roughly a sixth seen once; the top ten hold about 16%. The source material was blood. These receptors all stem from a man between 50 and 59 years old with Graves' hyperthyroidism.

This clonotype was found many times. The gene calls are TRBV28 and TRBJ2-1; D is possibly TRBD1 (6 bases). V lost 5 bases and J 0 bases, leaving 14 bases between the germline ends. This CDR3 has 16 amino acids. CDR1 is MDHEN, CDR2 SYDVKM, per germline. DNA for the CDR3: TGTGCCAGCAGTGCCCTGGACAGTAGCTCCTACAATGAGCAGTTCTTC. Amino acids: CASSALDSSSYNEQFF.

This clonotype was recorded at least ten times. The chain joins TRBV20-1 to TRBJ2-5; TRBD2 matches at 9 bases. Germline CDR1 and CDR2: DFQATT and SNEGSKA (reference sequence). With 3 bases clipped from V and 2 bases from J, the junction kept 4 bases outside the gene matches. CDR3 size: 14 residues. Here the CDR3 reads CSASELAGQETQYF. As DNA, the CDR3 is TGCAGTGCTAGTGAACTAGCGGGTCAAGAGACCCAGTACTTC.

This clonotype was counted a few times. The V and J genes are TRBV12-3 or TRBV12-4 and TRBJ2-6; D unresolved. V lost 4 bases, J lost 1 base, and 11 bases lay in between. The CDR3 is 16 amino acids. This CDR3 is CASSSAGRSGANVLTF. DNA for the CDR3: TGTGCCAGCAGTTCCGCCGGCCGTTCTGGGGCCAACGTCCTGACTTTC.

Points on this clonotype: The junction and the germline gene differ at one end; a read error may be behind it. The chain is built from TRBV28 and TRBJ2-1; the D is unclear. Germline CDR1 reads MDHEN; CDR2 reads SYDVKM. The CDR3 is 13 amino acids. This CDR3 reads CAGTPAPYSEQFF. The CDR3 bases are TGTGCCGGCACCCCCGCCCCCTACAGTGAGCAGTTCTTC. Based on the CDR3 plus reference TRBV28 and TRBJ2-1, the full variable domain is DVKVTQSSRYLVKRTGEKVFLECVQDMDHENMFWYRQDPGLGLRLIYFSYDVKMKEKGDIPEGYSVSREKKERFSLILESASTNQTSMYLCAGTPAPYSEQFFGPGTRLTVL.

This clonotype has only one observation. This chain connects TRBV11-2 to TRBJ2-5, with D possibly TRBD2 on 6 matching bases. The CDR3 is 15 amino acids. Germline V gene lookup returns CDR1 SGHAT and CDR2 FQNNGV. The ends were cut back, 3 bases at V and 5 bases at J, with 16 bases in the middle. The CDR3 coding sequence is TGTGCCAGCAGCTTTGTACGAGCGGGTGGGGAGACCCAGTACTTC. This translates into CASSFVRAGGETQYF.

This clonotype has a handful of counts. The V call is TRBV9, the J call TRBJ2-1; 8 bases map to TRBD2. Germline V gene lookup returns CDR1 SGDLS and CDR2 YYNGEE. Trimming at V came to 4 bases and at J to 0 bases, leaving 6 bases not matched to a gene. The CDR3 contains 16 residues. The CDR3 is CASSPTSGGSYNEQFF. CDR3 in DNA: TGTGCCAGCAGCCCTACTAGCGGCGGCTCCTACAATGAGCAGTTCTTC. The complete variable domain, with remaining parts taken from reference TRBV9 and TRBJ2-1, reads DSGVTQTPKHLITATGQRVTLRCSPRSGDLSVYWYQQSLDQGLQFLIQYYNGEERAKGNILERFSAQQFPDLHSELNLSSLELGDSALYFCASSPTSGGSYNEQFFGPGTRLTVL.

This clonotype was counted ten times or more. The chain combines TRBV11-2 with TRBJ1-4; D ambiguous. Germline lookup yields CDR1 SGHAT and CDR2 FQNNGV. The ends were cut back, 5 bases at V and 8 bases at J, with 15 bases in the middle. The length of the CDR3 is 14 residues. The CDR3 DNA reads as TGTGCCAGCAGCCAATTCCGGGTTGGGGAAAAACTGTTTTTT. Its translation: CASSQFRVGEKLFF.

V gene TRBV28 combines with J gene TRBJ1-2; D possibly corresponds to TRBD1 (5 bases). This CDR3 has 12 residues. V was shortened by 6 bases and J by 3 bases, with 8 bases between the two germline ends. Germline V CDR1 and CDR2: MDHEN, SYDVKM. The CDR3 is CASSGGYYGYTF. CDR3 nucleotides: TGTGCCAGCAGCGGGGGTTACTATGGCTACACCTTC.

This clonotype was found many times. V and J are TRBV10-2 and TRBJ1-1; perhaps TRBD1 as D (5 bases). CDR3 length: 13 residues. The V and J ends lost 2 bases and 9 bases respectively, with 13 bases between them. Germline assignment: CDR1 WSHSY and CDR2 SAAADI. As DNA, the CDR3 is TGCGCCAGCAGTGAGGTTCGACAGTATCAAGCTTTCTTT. It is translated as CASSEVRQYQAFF.

This clonotype has just a few counts. The CDR3 reads CSVGQGVDEGYTF. The CDR3 nucleotides read TGCAGCGTTGGACAGGGGGTGGACGAAGGCTACACCTTC. The chain joins TRBV29-1 to TRBJ1-2, with TRBD1 matching 9 bases. This CDR3 region has 13 residues. V lost 4 bases, J lost 8 bases, and 8 bases stayed unmatched. Germline CDR1 is SQVTM and CDR2 is ANQGSEA. The variable domain in full, with the rest retrieved from reference TRBV29-1 and TRBJ1-2, is SAVISQKPSRDICQRGTSLTIQCQVDSQVTMMFWYRQQPGQSLTLIATANQGSEATYESGFVIDKFPISRPNLTFSTLTVSNMSPEDSSIYLCSVGQGVDEGYTFGSGTRLTVV.

This clonotype has ten or more counts. This rearrangement joins TRBV28 to TRBJ2-5; D gene unclear. The V gene's germline CDR1 is MDHEN and CDR2 SYDVKM. V lost 3 bases and J lost 5, with 16 bases in between. The CDR3 contains 15 residues. CDR3 region: CASSFTEPPTETQYF. The CDR3 bases are TGTGCCAGCAGTTTCACGGAACCGCCCACGGAGACCCAGTACTTC.

The chain combines TRBV19 with TRBJ2-4; D is ambiguous. The germline CDR1 and CDR2 sequences are LNHDA and SQIVND (reference sequence). Trimming took 8 bases from V and 0 from J, leaving 11 bases between them. CDR3 length equals 14 residues. CDR3 coding DNA: TGTGCCAGTTCTGACGACCTAGCCAAAAACATTCAGTACTTC. As protein: CASSDDLAKNIQYF.

This clonotype was detected ten times or more. The chain carries TRBV12-3 or TRBV12-4 and TRBJ1-1; 8 nucleotides match TRBD1. CDR3 length: 16 residues. V trimming: 5 bases; J trimming: 5 bases; junction bases outside the gene matches: 13. The CDR3 bases are TGTGCCAGCAGTCGAGACCCAGGGGGCGCTGAGACTGAAGCTTTCTTT. Translation: CASSRDPGGAETEAFF.

This chain joins TRBV20-1 and TRBJ1-6; no clear D. Trimming pared 0 bases from V and 8 bases from J, leaving 11 bases between. The CDR3 consists of 14 residues. CDR1 is DFQATT and CDR2 is SNEGSKA in the germline V gene (reference sequence). The chain's CDR3 is CSAREAGGHSPLHF. The DNA for the CDR3 is TGCAGTGCTAGAGAGGCAGGTGGTCATTCACCCCTCCACTTT.

This clonotype was found a few times. The rearrangement joins TRBV5-1 to TRBJ2-5, with TRBD2 matching 12 bases. CDR3 length: 17 amino acids. Germline lookup yields CDR1 SGHRS and CDR2 YFSETQ. Losses at the gene ends were 3 bases for V and 2 bases for J; bases not matched to a gene: 8. Written as DNA, the CDR3 is TGCGCCAGCAGCTCGATAAAGACTAGCGGGGGTCAAGAGACCCAGTACTTC. This sequence encodes CASSSIKTSGGQETQYF.

The gene calls are TRBV27 and TRBJ2-2, with D possibly being TRBD1 (6 bases). The CDR3 is 15 amino acids. Trimming pared 3 bases from V and 6 bases from J, leaving 14 bases between. The V gene's germline CDR1 is MNHEY and CDR2 SMNVEV (reference sequence). The CDR3 loop is CASSLGQGTAGELFF. CDR3 nucleotides: TGTGCCAGCAGTTTGGGGCAGGGGACGGCCGGGGAGCTGTTTTTT.

The rearrangement joins TRBV4-3 to TRBJ1-3, with 8 bases aligning to TRBD1. V trimming: 2 bases; J trimming: 6 bases; junction bases outside the gene matches: 6. The CDR3 consists of 15 residues. Germline V gene data show CDR1 as LGHNA and CDR2 as YSLEER. This chain's CDR3 is CASSQMDRDANTIYF. The CDR3 coding sequence is TGCGCCAGCAGCCAAATGGACAGGGACGCAAACACCATATATTTT.

This clonotype was seen a handful of times. The chain carries TRBV10-3 and TRBJ1-5; 7 bases fit TRBD1. V shed 0 bases and J 7 bases; nucleotides not matched to a gene: 3. Looked up from germline, CDR1 is ENHRY and CDR2 is SYGVKD. CDR3 length: 14 residues. The CDR3 DNA follows: TGTGCCATCAGTGAGTCCCAGGGGGACCAGCCCCAGCATTTT. It yields the protein CAISESQGDQPQHF.